The sequence of this T cell receptor (beta chain) was determined in a study of monozygotic twins with inflammatory bowel disease. Findings and caveats of the study: Clonotypes shared with others were fewer in IBD patients than in healthy twins, especially with disease activity.

Germline values: CDR1 SGHNT, CDR2 YENEEA. There are 16 residues in the CDR3. Per sample, reverse transcription was split into eight reactions. Nested PCRs of about 17 and 10 cycles, two in total, were run on TCRalpha and TCRbeta cDNA. Reprocessing the 5' RACE reads, TCRdb reports a single entry for every CDR3 protein and omits DNA. Its table records about 420,000 distinct CDR3 sequences. For this clonotype: Its target is unknown.

Whole-blood RNA isolation (total RNA) proceeded without T cell sorting. The chain links TRBV11-3 to TRBJ2-3; TCRdb designates TRBD1, a call that cannot be tested without DNA. Sequenced sample: blood. This sequence originates from a human donor with ulcerative colitis or Crohn's disease, or a healthy co-twin of an affected twin (not recorded which). CDR3 loop: CASSLRQGIFTDTQYF.